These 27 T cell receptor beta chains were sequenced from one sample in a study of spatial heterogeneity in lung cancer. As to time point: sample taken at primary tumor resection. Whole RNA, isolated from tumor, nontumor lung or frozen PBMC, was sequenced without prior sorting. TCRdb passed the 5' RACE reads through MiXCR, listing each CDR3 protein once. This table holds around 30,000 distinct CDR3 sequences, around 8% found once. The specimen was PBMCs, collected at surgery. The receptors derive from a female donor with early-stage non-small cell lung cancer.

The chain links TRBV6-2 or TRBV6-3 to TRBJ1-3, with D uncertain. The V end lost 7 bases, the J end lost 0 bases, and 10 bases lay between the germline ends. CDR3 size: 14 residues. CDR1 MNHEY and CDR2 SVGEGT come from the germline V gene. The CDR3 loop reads CASTRHYSGNTIYF. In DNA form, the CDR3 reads TGTGCCAGCACCCGACATTACTCTGGAAACACCATATATTTT.

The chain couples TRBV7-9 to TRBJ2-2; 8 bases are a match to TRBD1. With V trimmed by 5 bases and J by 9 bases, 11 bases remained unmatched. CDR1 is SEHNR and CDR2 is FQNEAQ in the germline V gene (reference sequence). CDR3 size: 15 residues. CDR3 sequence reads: CASSRQGRGARELFF. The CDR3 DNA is TGTGCCAGCAGCCGACAGGGGCGCGGGGCCCGGGAGCTGTTTTTT.

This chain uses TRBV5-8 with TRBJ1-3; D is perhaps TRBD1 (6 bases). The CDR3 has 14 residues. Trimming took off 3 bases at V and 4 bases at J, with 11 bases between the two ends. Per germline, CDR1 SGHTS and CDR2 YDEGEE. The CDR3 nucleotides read TGTGCCAGCAGCTCATCAGGGGCCGGAAACACCATATATTTT. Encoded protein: CASSSSGAGNTIYF.

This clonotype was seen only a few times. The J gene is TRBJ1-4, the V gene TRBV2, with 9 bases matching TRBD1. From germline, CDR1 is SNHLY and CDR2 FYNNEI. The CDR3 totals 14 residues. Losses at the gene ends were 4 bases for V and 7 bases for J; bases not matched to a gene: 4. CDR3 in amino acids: CASSGTGVSEKLFF. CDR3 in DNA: TGTGCCAGCAGTGGGACAGGGGTTAGTGAAAAACTGTTTTTT.

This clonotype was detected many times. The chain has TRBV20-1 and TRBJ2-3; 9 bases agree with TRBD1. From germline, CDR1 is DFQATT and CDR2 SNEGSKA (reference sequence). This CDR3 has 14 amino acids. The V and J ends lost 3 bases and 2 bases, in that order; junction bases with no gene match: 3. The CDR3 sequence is CSARTGGYTDTQYF. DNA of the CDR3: TGCAGTGCTAGGACAGGGGGGTACACAGATACGCAGTATTTT.

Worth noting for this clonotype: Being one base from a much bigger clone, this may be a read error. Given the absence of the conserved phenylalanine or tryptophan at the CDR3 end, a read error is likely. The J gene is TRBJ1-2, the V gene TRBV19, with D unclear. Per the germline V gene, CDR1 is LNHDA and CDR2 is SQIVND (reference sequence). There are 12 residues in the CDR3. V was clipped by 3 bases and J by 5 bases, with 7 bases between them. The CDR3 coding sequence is TGTGCCAGTAGTATCAGAGGGTATGGCTACACCTAC. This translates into CASSIRGYGYTY.

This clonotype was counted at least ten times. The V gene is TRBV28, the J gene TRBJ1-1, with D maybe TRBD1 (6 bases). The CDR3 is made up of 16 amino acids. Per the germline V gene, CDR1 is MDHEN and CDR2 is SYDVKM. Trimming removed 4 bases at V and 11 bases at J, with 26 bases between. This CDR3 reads CASSSPSQGWSRWAFF. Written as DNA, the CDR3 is TGTGCCAGCAGTTCCCCGAGCCAGGGGTGGAGCAGGTGGGCTTTCTTT.

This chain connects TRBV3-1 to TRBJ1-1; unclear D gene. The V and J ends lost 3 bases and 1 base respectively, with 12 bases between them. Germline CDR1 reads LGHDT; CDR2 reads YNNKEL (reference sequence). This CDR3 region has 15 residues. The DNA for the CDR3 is TGTGCCAGCAGCCACCCCCTAGGGAGGAACACTGAAGCTTTCTTT. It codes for CASSHPLGRNTEAFF.

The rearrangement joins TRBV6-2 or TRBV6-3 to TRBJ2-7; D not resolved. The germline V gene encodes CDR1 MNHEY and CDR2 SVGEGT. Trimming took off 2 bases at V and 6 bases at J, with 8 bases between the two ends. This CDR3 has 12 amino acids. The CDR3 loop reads CASSYTSIEQYV. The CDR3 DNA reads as TGTGCCAGCAGTTACACGTCCATCGAGCAGTACGTC.

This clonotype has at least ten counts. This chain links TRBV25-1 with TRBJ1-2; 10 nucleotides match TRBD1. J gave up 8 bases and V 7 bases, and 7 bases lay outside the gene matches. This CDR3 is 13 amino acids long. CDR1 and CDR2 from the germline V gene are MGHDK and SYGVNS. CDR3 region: CASTLTGGTGYTF. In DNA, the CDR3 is TGTGCCAGCACCCTGACAGGGGGCACAGGCTACACCTTC.

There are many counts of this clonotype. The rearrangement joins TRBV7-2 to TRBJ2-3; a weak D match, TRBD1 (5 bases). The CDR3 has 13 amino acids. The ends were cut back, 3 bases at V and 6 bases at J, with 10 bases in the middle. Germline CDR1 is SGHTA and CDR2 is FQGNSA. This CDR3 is CASSFIAGDTQYF. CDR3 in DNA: TGTGCCAGCAGCTTCATTGCAGGGGATACGCAGTATTTT.

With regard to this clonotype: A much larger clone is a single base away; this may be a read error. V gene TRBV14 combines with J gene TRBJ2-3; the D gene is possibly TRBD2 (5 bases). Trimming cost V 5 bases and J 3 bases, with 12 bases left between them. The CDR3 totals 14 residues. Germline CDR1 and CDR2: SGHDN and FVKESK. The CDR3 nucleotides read TGTGCCAGCAGCGATAGCGAGAGAACAGATACGCAGTATTTT. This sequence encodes CASSDSERTDTQYF. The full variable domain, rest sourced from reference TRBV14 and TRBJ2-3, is EAGVTQFPSHSVIEKGQTVTLRCDPISGHDNLYWYRRVMGKEIKFLLHFVKESKQDESGMPNNRFLAERTGGTYSTLKVQPAELEDSGVYFCASSDSERTDTQYFGPGTRLTVL.

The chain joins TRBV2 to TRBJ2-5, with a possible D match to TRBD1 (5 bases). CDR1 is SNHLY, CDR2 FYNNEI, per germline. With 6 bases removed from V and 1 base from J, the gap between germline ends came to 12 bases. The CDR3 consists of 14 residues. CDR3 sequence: CASSPDSTQETQYF. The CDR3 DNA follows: TGTGCCAGCAGCCCAGACAGTACCCAAGAGACCCAGTACTTC. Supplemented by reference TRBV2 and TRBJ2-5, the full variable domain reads EPEVTQTPSHQVTQMGQEVILRCVPISNHLYFYWYRQILGQKVEFLVSFYNNEISEKSEIFDDQFSVERPDGSNFTLKIRSTKLEDSAMYFCASSPDSTQETQYFGPGTRLLVL.

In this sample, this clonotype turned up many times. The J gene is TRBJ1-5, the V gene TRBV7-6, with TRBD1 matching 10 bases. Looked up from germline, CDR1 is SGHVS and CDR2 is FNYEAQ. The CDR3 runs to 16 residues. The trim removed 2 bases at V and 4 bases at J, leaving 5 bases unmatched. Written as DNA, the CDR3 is TGTGCCAGCAGCTTATACGGGGGACAGGGGAATCAGCCCCAGCATTTT. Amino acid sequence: CASSLYGGQGNQPQHF.

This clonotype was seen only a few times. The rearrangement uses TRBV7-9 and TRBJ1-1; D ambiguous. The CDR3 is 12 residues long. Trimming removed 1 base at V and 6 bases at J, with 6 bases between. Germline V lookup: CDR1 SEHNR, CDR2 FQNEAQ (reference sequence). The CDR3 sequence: CASSLDVAEAFF. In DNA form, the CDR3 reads TGTGCCAGCAGCTTAGATGTGGCTGAAGCTTTCTTT.

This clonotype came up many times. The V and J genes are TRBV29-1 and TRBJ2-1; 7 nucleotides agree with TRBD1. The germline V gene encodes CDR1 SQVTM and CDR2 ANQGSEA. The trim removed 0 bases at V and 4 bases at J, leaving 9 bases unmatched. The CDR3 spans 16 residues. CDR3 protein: CSVEDLTGASYNEQFF. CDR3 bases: TGCAGCGTTGAAGATCTCACAGGGGCCAGTTACAATGAGCAGTTCTTC.

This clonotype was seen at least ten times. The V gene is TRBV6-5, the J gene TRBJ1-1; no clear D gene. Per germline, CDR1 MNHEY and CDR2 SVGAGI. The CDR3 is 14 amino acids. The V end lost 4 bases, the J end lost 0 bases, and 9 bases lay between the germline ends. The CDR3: CASSFGRLNTEAFF. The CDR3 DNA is TGTGCCAGCAGTTTTGGACGCCTGAACACTGAAGCTTTCTTT.

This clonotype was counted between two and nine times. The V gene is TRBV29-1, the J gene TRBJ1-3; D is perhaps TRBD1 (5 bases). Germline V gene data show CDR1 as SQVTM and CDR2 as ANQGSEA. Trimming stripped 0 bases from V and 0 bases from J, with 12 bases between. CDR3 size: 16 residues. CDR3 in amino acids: CSVEEGGLASGNTIYF. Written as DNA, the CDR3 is TGCAGCGTTGAAGAGGGGGGACTTGCCTCTGGAAACACCATATATTTT.

CDR3 amino acids: CASSSGTGSYF. The DNA of the CDR3 is TGTGCCAGCAGTTCCGGGACAGGTTCTTATTTT. V is TRBV12-3 or TRBV12-4 and J is TRBJ2-3; 8 nucleotides match TRBD1. The CDR3 totals 11 residues. V dropped 4 bases and J dropped 15; count of bases not matched to a gene: 6.

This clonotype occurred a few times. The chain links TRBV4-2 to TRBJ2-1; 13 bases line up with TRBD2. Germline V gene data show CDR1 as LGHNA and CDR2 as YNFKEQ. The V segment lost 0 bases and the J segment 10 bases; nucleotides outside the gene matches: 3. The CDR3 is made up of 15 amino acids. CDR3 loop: CASSQDTSGREEQFF. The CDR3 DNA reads TGTGCCAGCAGCCAAGATACTAGCGGGAGGGAAGAGCAGTTCTTC.

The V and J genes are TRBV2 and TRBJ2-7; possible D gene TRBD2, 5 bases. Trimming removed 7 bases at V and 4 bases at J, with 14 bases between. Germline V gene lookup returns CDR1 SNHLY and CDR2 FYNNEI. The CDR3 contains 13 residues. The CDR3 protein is CASTRTDYYEQYF. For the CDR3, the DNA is TGTGCCAGCACGCGGACTGACTATTACGAGCAGTACTTC.

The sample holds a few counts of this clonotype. The CDR3 DNA follows: TGTGCCAGCCAGGGCAGGATTAGCAATCAGCCCCAGCATTTT. Amino acids: CASQGRISNQPQHF. This chain joins TRBV28 and TRBJ1-5, with D perhaps matching TRBD1 (5 bases). V was cut by 8 bases and J by 0 bases, with 11 bases left in between. This CDR3 contains 14 residues. Germline CDR1 MDHEN, CDR2 SYDVKM.

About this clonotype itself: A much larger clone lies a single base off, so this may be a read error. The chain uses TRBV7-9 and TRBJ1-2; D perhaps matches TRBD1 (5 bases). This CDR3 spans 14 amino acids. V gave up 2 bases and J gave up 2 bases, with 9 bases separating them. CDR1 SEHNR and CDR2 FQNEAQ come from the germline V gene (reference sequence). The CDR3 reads CASSLLRGNYGYTF. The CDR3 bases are TGTGCCAGCAGCTTATTGAGGGGAAACTATGGCTACACCTTC. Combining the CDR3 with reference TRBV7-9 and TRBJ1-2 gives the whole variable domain DTGVSQNPRHKITKRGQNVTFRCDPISEHNRLYWYRQTLGQGPEFLTYFQNEAQLEKSRLLSDRFSAERPKGSFSTLEIQRTEQGDSAMYLCASSLLRGNYGYTFGSGTRLTVV.

DNA of the CDR3: TGTGCCAGCAGTGAAGGAGCGGGTGGAACCTACGAGCAGTACTTC. It specifies CASSEGAGGTYEQYF. The chain is built from TRBV2 and TRBJ2-7, with a tentative D call TRBD2 (6 bases). Germline V gene data show CDR1 as SNHLY and CDR2 as FYNNEI. V gave up 1 base and J gave up 2 bases, with 12 bases separating them. This CDR3 has 15 amino acids.

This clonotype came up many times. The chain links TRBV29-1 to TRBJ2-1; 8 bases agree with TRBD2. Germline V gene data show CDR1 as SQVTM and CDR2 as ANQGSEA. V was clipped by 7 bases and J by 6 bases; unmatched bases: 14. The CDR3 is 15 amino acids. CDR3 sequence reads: CSAVPGGTSINEQFF. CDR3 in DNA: TGCAGCGCCGTGCCCGGAGGGACTAGTATCAATGAGCAGTTCTTC.

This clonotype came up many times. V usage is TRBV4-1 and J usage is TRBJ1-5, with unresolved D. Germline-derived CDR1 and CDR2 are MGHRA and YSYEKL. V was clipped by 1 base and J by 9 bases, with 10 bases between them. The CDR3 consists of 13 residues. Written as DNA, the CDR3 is TGCGCCAGCAGCCAAGTCCGGGGAGGGCCCCAGCATTTT. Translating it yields CASSQVRGGPQHF.

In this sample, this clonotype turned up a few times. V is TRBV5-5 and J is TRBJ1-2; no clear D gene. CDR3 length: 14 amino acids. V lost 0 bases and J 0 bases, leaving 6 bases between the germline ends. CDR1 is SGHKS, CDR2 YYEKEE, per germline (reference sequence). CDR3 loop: CASSLGWANYGYTF. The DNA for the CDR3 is TGTGCCAGCAGCTTGGGGTGGGCTAACTATGGCTACACCTTC.